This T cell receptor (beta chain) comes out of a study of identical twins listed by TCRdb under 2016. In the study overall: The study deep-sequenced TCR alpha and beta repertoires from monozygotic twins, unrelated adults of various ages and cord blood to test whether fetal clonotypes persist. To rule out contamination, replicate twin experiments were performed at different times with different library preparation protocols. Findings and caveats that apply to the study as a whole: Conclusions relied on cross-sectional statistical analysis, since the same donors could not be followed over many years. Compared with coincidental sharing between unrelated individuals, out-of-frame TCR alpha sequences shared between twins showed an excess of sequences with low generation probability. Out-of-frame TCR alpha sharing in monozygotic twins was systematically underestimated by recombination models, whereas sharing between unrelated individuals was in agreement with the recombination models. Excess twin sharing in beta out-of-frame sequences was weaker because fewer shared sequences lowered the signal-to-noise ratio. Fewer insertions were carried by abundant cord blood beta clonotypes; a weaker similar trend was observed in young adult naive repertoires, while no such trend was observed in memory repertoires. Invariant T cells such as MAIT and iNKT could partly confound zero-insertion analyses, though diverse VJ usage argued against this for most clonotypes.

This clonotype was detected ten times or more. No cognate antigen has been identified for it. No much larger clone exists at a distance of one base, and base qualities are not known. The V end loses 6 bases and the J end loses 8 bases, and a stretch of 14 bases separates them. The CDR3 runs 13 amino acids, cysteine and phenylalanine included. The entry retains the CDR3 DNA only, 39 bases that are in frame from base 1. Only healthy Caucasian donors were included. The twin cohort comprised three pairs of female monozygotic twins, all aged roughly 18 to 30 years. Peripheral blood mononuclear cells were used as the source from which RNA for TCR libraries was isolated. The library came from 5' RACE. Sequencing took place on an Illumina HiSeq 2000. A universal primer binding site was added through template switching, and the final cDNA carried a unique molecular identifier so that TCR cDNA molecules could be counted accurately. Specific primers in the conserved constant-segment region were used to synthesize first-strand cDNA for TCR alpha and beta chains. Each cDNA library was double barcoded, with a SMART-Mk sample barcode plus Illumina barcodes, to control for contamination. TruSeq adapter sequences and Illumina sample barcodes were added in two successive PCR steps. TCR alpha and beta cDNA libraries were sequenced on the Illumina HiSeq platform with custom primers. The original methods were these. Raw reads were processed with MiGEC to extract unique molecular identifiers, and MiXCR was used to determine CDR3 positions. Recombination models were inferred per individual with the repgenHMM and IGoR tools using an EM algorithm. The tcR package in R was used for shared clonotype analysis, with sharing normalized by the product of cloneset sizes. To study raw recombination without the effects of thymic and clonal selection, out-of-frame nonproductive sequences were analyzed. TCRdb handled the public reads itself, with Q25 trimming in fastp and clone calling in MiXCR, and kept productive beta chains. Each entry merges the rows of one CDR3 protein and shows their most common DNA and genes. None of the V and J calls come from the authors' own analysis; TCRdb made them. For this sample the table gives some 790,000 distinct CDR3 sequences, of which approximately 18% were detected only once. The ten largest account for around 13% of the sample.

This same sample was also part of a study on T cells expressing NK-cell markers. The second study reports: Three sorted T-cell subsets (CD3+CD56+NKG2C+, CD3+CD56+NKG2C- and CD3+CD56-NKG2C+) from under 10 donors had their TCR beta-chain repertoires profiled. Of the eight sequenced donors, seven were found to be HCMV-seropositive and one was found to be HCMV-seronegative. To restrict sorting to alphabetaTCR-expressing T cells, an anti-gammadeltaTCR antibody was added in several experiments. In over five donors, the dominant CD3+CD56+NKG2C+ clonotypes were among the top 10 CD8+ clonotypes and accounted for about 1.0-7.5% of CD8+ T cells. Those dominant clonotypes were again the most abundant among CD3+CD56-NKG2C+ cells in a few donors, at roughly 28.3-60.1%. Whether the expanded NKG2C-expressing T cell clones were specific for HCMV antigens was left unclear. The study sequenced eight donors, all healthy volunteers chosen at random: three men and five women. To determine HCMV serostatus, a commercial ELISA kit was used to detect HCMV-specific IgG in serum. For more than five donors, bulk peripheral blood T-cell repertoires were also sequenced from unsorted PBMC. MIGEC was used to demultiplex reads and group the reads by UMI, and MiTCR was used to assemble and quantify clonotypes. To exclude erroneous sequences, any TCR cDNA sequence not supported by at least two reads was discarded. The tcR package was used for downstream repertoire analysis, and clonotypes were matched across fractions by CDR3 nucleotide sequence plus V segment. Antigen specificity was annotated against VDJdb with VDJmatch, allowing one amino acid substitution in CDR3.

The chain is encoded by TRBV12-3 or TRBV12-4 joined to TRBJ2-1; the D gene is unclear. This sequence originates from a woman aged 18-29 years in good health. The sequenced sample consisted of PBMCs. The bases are TGTGCCAGCAGGAAGAATTCTGGCGATGAGCAGTTCTTC. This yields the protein CASRKNSGDEQFF.